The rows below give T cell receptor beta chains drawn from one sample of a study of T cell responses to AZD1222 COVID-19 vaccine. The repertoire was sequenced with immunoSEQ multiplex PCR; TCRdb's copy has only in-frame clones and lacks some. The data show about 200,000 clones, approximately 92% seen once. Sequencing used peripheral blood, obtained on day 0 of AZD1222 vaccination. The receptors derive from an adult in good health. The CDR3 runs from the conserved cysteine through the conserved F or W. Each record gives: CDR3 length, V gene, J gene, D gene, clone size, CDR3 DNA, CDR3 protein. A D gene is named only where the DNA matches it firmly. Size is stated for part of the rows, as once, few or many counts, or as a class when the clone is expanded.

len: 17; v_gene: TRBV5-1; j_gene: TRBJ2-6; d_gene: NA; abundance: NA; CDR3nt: TGCGCCAGCAGCTTGGTTGCAGGTAGCTCTGGGGCCAACGTCCTGACTTTC; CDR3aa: CASSLVAGSSGANVLTF
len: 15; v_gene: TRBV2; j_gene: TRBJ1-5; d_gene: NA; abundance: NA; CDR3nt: TGTGCCAGCAGGAGGGGGGACATTAGCAATCAGCCCCAGCATTTT; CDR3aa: CASRRGDISNQPQHF
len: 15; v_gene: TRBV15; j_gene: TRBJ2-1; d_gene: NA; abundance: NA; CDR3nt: TGTGCCACCAGCAGAGAAAGGCGGACCAACAATGAGCAGTTCTTC; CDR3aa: CATSRERRTNNEQFF
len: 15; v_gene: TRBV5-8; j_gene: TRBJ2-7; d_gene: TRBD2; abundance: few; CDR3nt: TGTGCCAGCAGCTTGTTGTCTAGCGGATCCTACGAGCAGTACTTC; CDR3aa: CASSLLSSGSYEQYF
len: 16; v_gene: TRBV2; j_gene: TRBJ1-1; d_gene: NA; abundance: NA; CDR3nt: TGTGCCAGCAGCCCCGGGGACGGAAACATGAACACTGAAGCTTTCTTT; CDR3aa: CASSPGDGNMNTEAFF
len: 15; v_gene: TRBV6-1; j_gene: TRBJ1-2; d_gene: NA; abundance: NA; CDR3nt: TGTGCCAGCAGTGAAGATGGGCAGCGCAGCTATGGCTACACCTTC; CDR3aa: CASSEDGQRSYGYTF
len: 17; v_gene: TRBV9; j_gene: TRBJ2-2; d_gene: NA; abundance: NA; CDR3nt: TGTGCCAGCAGCACCCCTTTGGCCGGAGCGAACACCGGGGAGCTGTTTTTT; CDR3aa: CASSTPLAGANTGELFF
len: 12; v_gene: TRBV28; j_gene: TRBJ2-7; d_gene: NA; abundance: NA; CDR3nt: TGTGCCAGCTCGCCTAGGGATTACGAGCAGTACTTC; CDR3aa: CASSPRDYEQYF
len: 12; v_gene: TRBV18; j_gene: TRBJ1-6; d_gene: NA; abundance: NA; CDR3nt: TGTGCCAGCTCACCGGACAATTCACCCCTCCACTTT; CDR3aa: CASSPDNSPLHF
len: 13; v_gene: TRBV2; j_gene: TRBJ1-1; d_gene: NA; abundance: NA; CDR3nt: TGTGCCAGCAGTGCGGGGGCGAACACTGAAGCTTTCTTT; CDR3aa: CASSAGANTEAFF
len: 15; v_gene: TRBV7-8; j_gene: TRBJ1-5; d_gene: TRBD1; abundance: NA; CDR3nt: TGTGCCAGCAGCTTAGGGGACAGGGCATATCAGCCCCAGCATTTT; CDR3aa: CASSLGDRAYQPQHF
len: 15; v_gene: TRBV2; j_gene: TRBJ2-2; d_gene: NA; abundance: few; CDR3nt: TGTGCCAGCAGTGCTCCCCCTCCGGACACCGGGGAGCTGTTTTTT; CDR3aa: CASSAPPPDTGELFF
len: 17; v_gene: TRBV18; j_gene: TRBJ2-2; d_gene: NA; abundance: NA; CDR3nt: TGTGCCAGCTCACCACTTACGCCCCGGGGCGGCACCGGGGAGCTGTTTTTT; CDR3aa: CASSPLTPRGGTGELFF
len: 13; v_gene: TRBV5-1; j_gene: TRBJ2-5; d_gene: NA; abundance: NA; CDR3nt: TGCGCCAGCAGCGGAGCGGGCCAAGAGACCCAGTACTTC; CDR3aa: CASSGAGQETQYF
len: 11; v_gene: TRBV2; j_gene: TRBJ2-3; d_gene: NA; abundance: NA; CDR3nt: TGTGCCAGCAGTCGACAGGCTCCTCAGTATTTT; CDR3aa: CASSRQAPQYF
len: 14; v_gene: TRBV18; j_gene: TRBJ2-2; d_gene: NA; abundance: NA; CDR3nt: TGTGCCAGCTCACCACCGACAGTCACCGGGGAGCTGTTTTTT; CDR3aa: CASSPPTVTGELFF
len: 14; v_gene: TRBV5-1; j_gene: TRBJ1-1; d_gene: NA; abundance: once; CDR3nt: TGCGCCAGCAGCTCATCCGGAGGGAACACTGAAGCTTTCTTT; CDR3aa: CASSSSGGNTEAFF
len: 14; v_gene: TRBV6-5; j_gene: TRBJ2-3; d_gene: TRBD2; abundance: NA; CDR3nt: TGTGCCAGCATATTAGCGGGGGGCGGGGATACGCAGTATTTT; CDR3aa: CASILAGGGDTQYF
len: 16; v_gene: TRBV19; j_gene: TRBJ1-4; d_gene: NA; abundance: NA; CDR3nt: TGTGCCAGTAGTATTAGCACAGTTCATTTCCCTGAAAAACTGTTTTTT; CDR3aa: CASSISTVHFPEKLFF
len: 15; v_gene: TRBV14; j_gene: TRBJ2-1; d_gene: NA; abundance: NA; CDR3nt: TGTGCCAGCAGCCAAGACGCCTTGGCCATCAATGAGCAGTTCTTC; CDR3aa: CASSQDALAINEQFF
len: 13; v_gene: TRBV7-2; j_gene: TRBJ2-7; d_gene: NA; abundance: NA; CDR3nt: TGTGCCAGCAGCTCCGGGACTTCGGGCGAGCAGTACTTC; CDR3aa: CASSSGTSGEQYF
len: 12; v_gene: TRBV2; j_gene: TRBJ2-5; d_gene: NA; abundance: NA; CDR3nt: TGTGCCAGCAGCATTCTGGAAGAGACCCAGTACTTC; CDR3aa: CASSILEETQYF
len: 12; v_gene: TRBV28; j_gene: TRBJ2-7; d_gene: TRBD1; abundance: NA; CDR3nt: TGTGCCATCTCGGGACAGCGCTACGAGCAGTACTTC; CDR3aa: CAISGQRYEQYF
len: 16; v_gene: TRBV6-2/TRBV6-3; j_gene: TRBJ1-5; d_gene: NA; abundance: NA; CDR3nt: TGTGCCAGCAGTTACTCGATGGTCAGGTTAAATCAGCCCCAGCATTTT; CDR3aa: CASSYSMVRLNQPQHF
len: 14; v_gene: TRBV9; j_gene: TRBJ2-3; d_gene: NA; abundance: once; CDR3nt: TGTGCCAGCAGCGTAGTCCTAGGTGGCGATACGCAGTATTTT; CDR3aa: CASSVVLGGDTQYF
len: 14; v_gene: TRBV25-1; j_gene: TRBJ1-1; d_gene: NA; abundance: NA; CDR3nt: TGTGCCAGCAGTGAATTTGGGGGGCCGTCTGAAGCTTTCTTT; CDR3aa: CASSEFGGPSEAFF
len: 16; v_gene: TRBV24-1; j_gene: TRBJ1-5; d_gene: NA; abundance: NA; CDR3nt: TGTGCCACCAGTGCCCGGCGAGGGCAGGCCAATCAGCCCCAGCATTTT; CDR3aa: CATSARRGQANQPQHF
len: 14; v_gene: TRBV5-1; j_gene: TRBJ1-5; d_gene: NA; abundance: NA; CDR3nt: TGCGCCAGCAGCTTGATCCCAGGGGATCCGCCCCAGCATTTT; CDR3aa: CASSLIPGDPPQHF
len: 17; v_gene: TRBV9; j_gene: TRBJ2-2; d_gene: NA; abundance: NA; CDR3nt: TGTGCCAGCAGCGTAGCTGACGGGGGTACTGGGACCGGGGAGCTGTTTTTT; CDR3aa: CASSVADGGTGTGELFF